Below are 6 T cell receptor beta chains sequenced from a single sample in a study of blood T cell repertoires in COVID-19. Profiled with immunoSEQ multiplex PCR; TCRdb holds only in-frame clones, not every one. This sample has hundreds of thousands of clones; about 92% occur once, and the top ten carry 2% to 3%. Sequencing was done on a sample of PBMCs or T cells enriched from blood (not recorded which). These receptor sequences come from a man aged 55 to 70 who had recovered from COVID-19.

V usage is TRBV3-1 (or the pseudogene TRBV3-2) and J usage is TRBJ2-3, with 14 positions matching TRBD2. Trimming took 3 bases from V and 2 from J; bases not matched to a gene: 7. Germline-derived CDR1 and CDR2 are LGHDT and YNNKEL (reference sequence). CDR3 length: 18 residues. For the CDR3, the DNA is TGTGCCAGCAGCCACGGGACTAGCGGGGGCCTAATCACAGATACGCAGTATTTT. Translating it yields CASSHGTSGGLITDTQYF.

The chain recombines TRBV7-3 with TRBJ2-1; TRBD2 matches 8 bases. Germline V gene lookup returns CDR1 SGHTA and CDR2 FQGTGA. The CDR3 contains 18 residues. V shed 5 bases and J 8 bases; nucleotides not matched to a gene: 20. This CDR3 is CASSQGVGAGGTTDEQFF. As DNA, the CDR3 is TGTGCCAGCAGCCAAGGGGTCGGTGCGGGGGGAACCACGGATGAGCAGTTCTTC.

The chain employs TRBV6-5 and TRBJ2-3; no clear D gene. CDR3 size: 14 residues. V dropped 6 bases and J dropped 2 bases, with 12 bases sitting between them. Germline values: CDR1 MNHEY, CDR2 SVGAGI. CDR3 nucleotide sequence: TGTGCCAGCAGCTTTAGCATACACACAGATACGCAGTATTTT. This gives the protein CASSFSIHTDTQYF.

This sequence joins TRBV5-6 and TRBJ2-3; the D gene is possibly TRBD2 (7 bases). The V gene lost 1 base and the J gene lost 1 base, with 19 bases spanning the gap. CDR3 size: 18 residues. The V gene's germline CDR1 is SGHDT and CDR2 YYEEEE. The CDR3 DNA sequence: TGTGCCAGCAGCTTGTGGTTCGGGGGGCGGGGCGGCACAGATACGCAGTATTTT. Its protein product is CASSLWFGGRGGTDTQYF.

The chain carries TRBV19 and TRBJ2-7; 8 bases are shared with TRBD1. Per germline, CDR1 LNHDA and CDR2 SQIVND (reference sequence). The CDR3 extends over 14 amino acids. The junction had 6 bases not matched to a gene; V was cut back by 5 bases and J by 3 bases. CDR3 DNA sequence: TGTGCCAGTAGTGCCTACGGACAGGGCTACGAGCAGTACTTC. Protein sequence: CASSAYGQGYEQYF.

The chain employs TRBV4-3 and TRBJ1-6; no reliable D call. This CDR3 spans 14 amino acids. Trimming took off 0 bases at V and 12 bases at J, with 12 bases between the two ends. Germline V lookup: CDR1 LGHNA, CDR2 YSLEER. The CDR3 spells CASSQDTGIEPLHF. The CDR3, as DNA: TGCGCCAGCAGCCAAGATACCGGGATTGAACCCCTCCACTTT.